This T cell receptor (beta chain) was profiled in a study of cytomegalovirus exposure and HLA in healthy donors. This CDR3 has 14 residues. The germline V gene has CDR1 SGHNT and CDR2 YYREEE (reference sequence). Germline trimming cut 4 bases from V and 10 bases from J; bases unmatched to any gene: 10. PCR used 60 Vbeta primers and 13 Jbeta primers. Using immunoSEQ multiplex PCR, the repertoire was profiled, and TCRdb retains in-frame clones only, with some absent. The sample records 150,000 to 250,000 clones, 75% to 85% being singletons. The receptor was derived from a girl aged 10-17 years in good health and CMV-seropositive. The V call is TRBV5-4, the J call TRBJ1-4; 7 bases map to TRBD1. The sample was PBMCs. The CDR3 is CASSPDRELVKLFF. CDR3 DNA: TGTGCCAGCAGCCCCGACAGGGAATTGGTAAAACTGTTTTTT.